These T cell receptor beta chains were read from a single sample in a study of blood T cell repertoires in COVID-19. Assay used: immunoSEQ multiplex PCR; TCRdb lists only in-frame clones, some missing. The table has 150,000 to 250,000 clones, 94% seen once. Material for sequencing was peripheral blood. The receptor source for this set is a man aged 25 to 40 with COVID-19, enrolled during active disease. CDR3s include the opening cysteine and the closing phenylalanine or tryptophan. A D gene is named only where the DNA matches it firmly.

>TRBJ2-3|22|TRBV19|TRBD2
CASNYWTAGRWRGGLPGFTQYF
>TRBJ1-2|12|TRBV27|-
CASSTGGYGYTF
>TRBJ1-4|15|TRBV19|TRBD1
CASSYLPGDSEKLFF
>TRBJ2-5|14|TRBV27|TRBD1
CASSSNRGQETQYF
>TRBJ1-1|13|TRBV29-1|-
CSVETEMNTEAFF
>TRBJ2-2|19|TRBV12-5|-
CASGLGSHGGRSNTGELFF
>TRBJ2-5|13|TRBV5-4|-
CASSPLAEETQYF
>TRBJ1-5|16|TRBV19|-
CASSLDTGHSNQPQHF
>TRBJ2-5|14|TRBV29-1|TRBD1
CSVFRDRYQETQYF
>TRBJ2-1|16|TRBV5-4|-
CASSLPPRAGYNEQFF
>TRBJ2-3|14|TRBV14|-
CASSQGVSADTQYF
>TRBJ1-4|13|TRBV12-3/TRBV12-4|-
CASSFAQNEKLFF
>TRBJ2-2|17|TRBV5-1|-
CASSYGTKVINTGELFF
>TRBJ1-1|13|TRBV11-3|TRBD1
CASSSRTGAEAFF
>TRBJ1-1|15|TRBV7-9|TRBD1
CASSLEGGAGTEAFF
>TRBJ2-2|16|TRBV11-3|TRBD2
CASSLAERGNTGELFF
>TRBJ2-5|17|TRBV7-7|TRBD1
CASRPFTGTGGQETQYF
>TRBJ1-3|15|TRBV28|TRBD1
CASTMNRDSGNTIYF
>TRBJ2-7|16|TRBV5-6|TRBD2
CASSYLAGGTSYEQYF
>TRBJ2-1|13|TRBV4-1|-
CASSQDSYNEQFF
>TRBJ1-2|16|TRBV5-1|TRBD1
CASSLARRDSGYGYTF
>TRBJ2-1|15|TRBV7-9|TRBD1
CASSLGQGADNEQFF
>TRBJ1-2|16|TRBV4-1|TRBD1
CASSQVLQGAGYGYTF
>TRBJ2-2|17|TRBV5-6|TRBD1
CASTPFAGTGGTGELFF
>TRBJ1-3|14|TRBV19|-
CASSIRGAGNTIYF
>TRBJ1-1|13|TRBV9|-
CASSVRVEGETFF
>TRBJ2-3|15|TRBV5-1|TRBD1
CASSLRTGGTDTQYF
>TRBJ1-2|13|TRBV5-1|-
CASSRAEGNGYTF
>TRBJ1-2|13|TRBV4-1|-
CASSQETDYGYTF
>TRBJ2-3|15|TRBV19|-
CASSIQSSEWDTQYF
>TRBJ2-7|15|TRBV5-1|TRBD1
CASSLTGTGVYEQYF
>TRBJ1-4|16|TRBV14|-
CASSQDGGATNEKLFF
>TRBJ2-2|12|TRBV29-1|-
CSVDDSTGELFF
>TRBJ2-2|17|TRBV3-1/TRBV3-2|TRBD2
CASSLTRLAGVTGELFF
>TRBJ2-7|14|TRBV5-1|TRBD2
CASSKRLAEDEQYF
>TRBJ1-3|16|TRBV3-1/TRBV3-2|TRBD1
CASSYPSGTAGNTIYF